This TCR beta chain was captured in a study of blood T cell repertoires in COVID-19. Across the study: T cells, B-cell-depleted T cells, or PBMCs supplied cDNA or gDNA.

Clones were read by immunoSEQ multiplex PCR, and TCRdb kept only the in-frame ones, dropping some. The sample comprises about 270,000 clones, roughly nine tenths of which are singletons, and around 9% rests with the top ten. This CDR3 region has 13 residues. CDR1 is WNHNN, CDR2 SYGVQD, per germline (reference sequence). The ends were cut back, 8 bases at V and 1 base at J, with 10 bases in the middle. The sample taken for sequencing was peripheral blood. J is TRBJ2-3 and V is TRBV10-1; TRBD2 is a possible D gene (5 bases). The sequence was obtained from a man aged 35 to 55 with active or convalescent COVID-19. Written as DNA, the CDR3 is TGCGCCAGCTCCGGAGGCCGCACAGATACGCAGTATTTT. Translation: CASSGGRTDTQYF.